This T cell receptor (beta chain) was observed in a study of beta chain features in type 1 diabetes. Sequenced material consisted of expressed TCRB transcripts (all of the isolated RNA was reverse transcribed). TCRdb's table, derived via immunoSEQ multiplex PCR, lists solely in-frame clones and lacks some. The table shows about 650,000 clones, with around 11% occurring only once. Study outcomes and limitations: The naive, central memory and Treg TCRB repertoires showed an apparent similarity that was greater among patients than among healthy donors. Researchers cautioned that cDNA sequencing could over-represent cells with high TCR expression. TCRB CDR3 length was moderately but significantly reduced in all four CD4+ subsets of Type 1 diabetes patients.

The CDR3 totals 15 residues. This clone was detected only a few times. As yet, its antigen is unknown. The sequenced sample consisted of naive CD4+ T cells from blood. The rearrangement uses TRBV21-1 and TRBJ2-7; the table gives TRBD2 as D, unverified against the DNA. TRBV21-1 is designated a pseudogene. The sequence derives from a young man with type 1 diabetes. The CDR3 sequence is CASSKEDRETYEQYF. The CDR3 region has the DNA TGTGCCAGCAGCAAAGAAGACCGGGAAACCTACGAGCAGTACTTC.